Below are 8 T cell receptor beta chains sequenced from a single sample in a study of blood T cell repertoires in COVID-19. TCRdb keeps only in-frame clones here, not all; method: immunoSEQ multiplex PCR. The sample holds 60,000 or so clones, 76% seen once. Sequencing was performed on peripheral blood. These receptors were obtained from a woman between 45 and 65 years old with active or convalescent COVID-19.

The J gene is TRBJ1-5, the V gene TRBV6-5, with 9 nucleotides matching TRBD1. The length of the CDR3 is 15 residues. CDR1 is MNHEY, CDR2 SVGAGI, per germline. V lost 2 bases and J lost 1; bases outside the gene matches: 0. This CDR3 reads CASSYGTGSNQPQHF. In DNA, the CDR3 is TGTGCCAGCAGTTACGGGACAGGGAGCAATCAGCCCCAGCATTTT.

This clone was counted between two and nine times. The rearrangement links TRBV10-3 to TRBJ2-1; D remains unclear. The CDR3 is made up of 11 amino acids. V was trimmed by 2 bases and J by 8 bases, leaving 4 bases between them. Germline V gene lookup returns CDR1 ENHRY and CDR2 SYGVKD. In DNA, the CDR3 is TGTGCCATCAGTGAGGTCGATGAGCAGTTCTTC. Protein sequence: CAISEVDEQFF.

V gene TRBV7-2 combines with J gene TRBJ2-1; D possibly corresponds to TRBD2 (8 bases). Germline CDR1 reads SGHTA; CDR2 reads FQGNSA. This CDR3 region has 17 residues. V was clipped by 0 bases and J by 8 bases, with 20 bases between them. The CDR3 is CASSLASGGTTGDEQFF. DNA for the CDR3: TGTGCCAGCAGCTTAGCGTCGGGGGGGACCACAGGGGATGAGCAGTTCTTC.

The V and J genes are TRBV4-2 and TRBJ2-1; 7 bases align to TRBD2. Germline V lookup: CDR1 LGHNA, CDR2 YNFKEQ. This CDR3 contains 15 residues. V shed 7 bases, J shed 6 bases, and the junction held 12 bases outside the gene matches. The CDR3 protein is CASKEGGREANEQFF. In DNA form, the CDR3 reads TGTGCCAGCAAGGAAGGCGGGAGAGAGGCCAATGAGCAGTTCTTC.

The chain recombines TRBV6-5 with TRBJ1-6; D unresolved. The V gene's germline CDR1 is MNHEY and CDR2 SVGAGI. The germline V and J ends were trimmed by 7 bases and 9 bases, with 19 bases remaining between them. The CDR3 covers 15 residues. The CDR3 spells CASTPGGGRSSPLHF. Here the CDR3 DNA reads TGTGCCAGCACCCCGGGTGGAGGGAGGAGTTCACCCCTCCACTTT.

The chain recombines TRBV3-1 (or the pseudogene TRBV3-2) with TRBJ2-2; possible D gene TRBD2, 6 bases. The V and J ends lost 7 bases and 4 bases respectively, with 19 bases between them. Looked up from germline, CDR1 is LGHDT and CDR2 is YNNKEL (reference sequence). The CDR3 has 16 residues. For the CDR3, the DNA is TGTGCCAGCACCCACCGACGGGAGCGGATCACCGGGGAGCTGTTTTTT. Protein: CASTHRRERITGELFF.

The V and J genes are TRBV24-1 and TRBJ2-3, with TRBD2 matching over 8 bases. V trimming: 3 bases; J trimming: 6 bases; junction bases outside the gene matches: 16. The germline V gene has CDR1 KGHDR and CDR2 SFDVKD. This CDR3 has 18 residues. The CDR3 region is CATSDVSAGAGVVDTQYF. The CDR3 coding sequence is TGTGCCACCAGTGATGTCTCGGCGGGAGCGGGAGTAGTCGATACGCAGTATTTT.

This clone was detected once. The genes are TRBV29-1 and TRBJ2-3; perhaps TRBD2 as D (5 bases). In germline, CDR1 is SQVTM, CDR2 ANQGSEA. This CDR3 is built from 14 residues. Trimming removed 5 bases at V and 8 bases at J, with 20 bases between. The DNA for the CDR3 is TGCAGCGTTTCGGACCTCTTAGGTCGGGGTACGCAGTATTTT. The encoded protein is CSVSDLLGRGTQYF.